A selection of T cell receptor beta chains follows, all from one sample in a study of CD8 T cell repertoires and HIV-1 epitope variants. Here immunoSEQ multiplex PCR was the method, and the copy in TCRdb shows in-frame clones only, minus some. This sample yields under 100,000 clones, of which just under 75% are seen a single time; 25% to 30% belongs to the top ten. Sample: uncultured baseline CD8+ T cells from peripheral blood mononuclear cells (PBMCs). These receptors originate from a male donor with HIV. Each CDR3 is given with its conserved first and last residue.

J gene | V gene | CDR3 protein
TRBJ1-3 | TRBV30 | CAWSVHRGRGNTIYF
TRBJ1-2 | TRBV29-1 | CSVALLGTGVGANYGYTF
TRBJ2-7 | TRBV7-9 | CASSLPGVEQYF
TRBJ1-5 | TRBV6-1 | CASSWDRASNQPQHF
TRBJ2-1 | TRBV27 | CASSLWGRGHNEQFF
TRBJ2-7 | TRBV6-8 | CANPSGVEGEQYF
TRBJ2-1 | TRBV7-2 | CASSLGAGDWNEQFF
TRBJ2-5 | TRBV5-1 | CASSWTSGDGETQYF
TRBJ1-3 | TRBV7-2 | CASSFAPDLLISGNTIYF
TRBJ1-3 | TRBV6-5 | CASRLTGSGNTIYF
TRBJ2-5 | TRBV7-2 | CASSYSGTSRETQYF
TRBJ2-5 | TRBV29-1 | CSGNEGPRGTQYF
TRBJ1-3 | TRBV5-5 | CASRRDQGGGNTIYF
TRBJ1-1 | TRBV21-1 | CASNTDTEAFF
TRBJ2-1 | TRBV7-2 | CASTLTGVSGEQFF
TRBJ1-2 | TRBV28 | CASSLGGSYGYTF
TRBJ1-2 | TRBV28 | CACQGQGYGYTF
TRBJ1-1 | TRBV9 | CASQPGLQGTEAFF
TRBJ1-6 | TRBV9 | CASSVGSDSPLHF
TRBJ2-1 | TRBV29-1 | CSVPSASNEQFF
TRBJ1-2 | TRBV28 | CASSDPGYGYTF
TRBJ2-5 | TRBV5-1 | CASSLDRYTQETQYF
TRBJ2-5 | TRBV7-6 | CATRAGTQYF
TRBJ2-5 | TRBV5-4 | CASSYGTSGGARETQYF
TRBJ1-5 | TRBV19 | CASSIVRGPGQPQHF